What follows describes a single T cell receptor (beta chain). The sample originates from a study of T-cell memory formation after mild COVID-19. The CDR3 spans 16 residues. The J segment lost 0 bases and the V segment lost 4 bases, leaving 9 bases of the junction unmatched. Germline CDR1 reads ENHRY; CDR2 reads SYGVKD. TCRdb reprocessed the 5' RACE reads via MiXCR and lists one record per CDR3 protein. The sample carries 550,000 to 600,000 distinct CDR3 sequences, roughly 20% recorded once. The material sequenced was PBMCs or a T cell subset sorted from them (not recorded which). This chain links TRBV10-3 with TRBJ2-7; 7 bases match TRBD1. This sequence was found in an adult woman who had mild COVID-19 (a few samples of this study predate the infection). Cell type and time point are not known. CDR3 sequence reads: CAISGAGTVASYEQYF. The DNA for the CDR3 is TGTGCCATCAGTGGGGCCGGGACAGTAGCCTCCTACGAGCAGTACTTC.